This passage covers 9 T cell receptor beta chains from one sample sequenced in a study of technical replicates of blood from a few donors. TCRdb's table, derived via immunoSEQ multiplex PCR, lists solely in-frame clones and lacks some. In the table there are around 83,000 clones, more than 90% of which are singletons. Source material: T cells isolated from PBMCs. These receptors were taken from a human donor in good health. Some clones in this sample may be carry-over from other donors' samples.

The genes are TRBV6-1 and TRBJ1-2, with TRBD1 identical over 7 bases. In germline, CDR1 is MNHNS, CDR2 SASEGT. There are 15 residues in the CDR3. The V gene end was trimmed by 1 base and the J gene end by 4 bases; junction bases not matched to a gene: 6. As DNA, the CDR3 is TGTGCCAGCAGTGAAGACCGACAGGGAGCCTATGGCTACACCTTC. It specifies CASSEDRQGAYGYTF.

The chain links TRBV2 to TRBJ2-1, with D maybe TRBD1 (5 bases). With 6 bases removed from V and 2 bases from J, the gap between germline ends came to 11 bases. Germline loops: CDR1 SNHLY, CDR2 FYNNEI. The CDR3 covers 14 residues. CDR3 sequence (DNA): TGTGCCAGCAGCCTAGGGGCGGCCTACAATGAGCAGTTCTTC. It specifies CASSLGAAYNEQFF.

V gene TRBV30 combines with J gene TRBJ2-7, with D perhaps TRBD1 (5 bases). The CDR3 length is 10 residues. Deletions cut 5 bases from V and 4 bases from J, with 6 bases between. The germline V gene has CDR1 GTSNPN and CDR2 SVGIG (reference sequence). CDR3 sequence: CAWGAYEQYF. Written as DNA, the CDR3 is TGTGCCTGGGGGGCTTACGAGCAGTACTTC.

The CDR3 bases are TGTGCCAGCAGTGAAGCGCTTGGACTGGAGGAAGAGACCCAGTACTTC. It is translated as CASSEALGLEEETQYF. The rearrangement uses TRBV2 and TRBJ2-5; D is possibly TRBD2 (5 bases). Trimming shortened V by 0 bases and J by 3 bases, and 14 bases separated the two germline ends. Germline-derived CDR1 and CDR2 are SNHLY and FYNNEI. This CDR3 is 16 amino acids long.

As DNA, the CDR3 is TGTGCCAGCAGCCCCGGACAGGGGGCTTGGGAAAAACTGTTTTTT. Translation gives CASSPGQGAWEKLFF. The rearrangement uses TRBV7-9 and TRBJ1-4; 11 bases align to TRBD1. V was pared by 5 bases and J by 8 bases, with 7 bases of the junction left unmatched. Germline V CDR1 and CDR2: SEHNR, FQNEAQ (reference sequence). This CDR3 spans 15 amino acids.

The chain carries TRBV4-3 and TRBJ2-7; 7 bases are a match to TRBD2. The CDR3 extends over 15 amino acids. Germline lookup yields CDR1 LGHNA and CDR2 YSLEER. Trimming cost V 1 base and J 0 bases; bases outside gene matches: 3. The DNA for the CDR3 is TGCGCCAGCAGCCAAGGTCGCGGGAGCTCCTACGAGCAGTACTTC. Its translation is CASSQGRGSSYEQYF.

This chain joins TRBV19 and TRBJ2-2, with D possibly matching TRBD2 (6 bases). Germline-derived CDR1 and CDR2 are LNHDA and SQIVND (reference sequence). V lost 5 bases and J lost 2, with 15 bases in between. This CDR3 has 16 residues. CDR3 DNA sequence: TGTGCCAGTAGTTTCAGCGGGCCCTTTAACACCGGGGAGCTGTTTTTT. This codes for CASSFSGPFNTGELFF.

This chain links TRBV5-6 with TRBJ2-2; TRBD2 matches at 9 bases. The junction had 13 bases not matched to a gene; V was cut back by 4 bases and J by 0 bases. The CDR3 spans 19 residues. Germline lookup yields CDR1 SGHDT and CDR2 YYEEEE. CDR3 DNA sequence: TGTGCCAGCAGCGCGTGGGTAGCGGGAGATAGGGCGAACACCGGGGAGCTGTTTTTT. Translation: CASSAWVAGDRANTGELFF. Variable domain in full (rest from reference TRBV5-6 and TRBJ2-2): DAGVTQSPTHLIKTRGQQVTLRCSPKSGHDTVSWYQQALGQGPQFIFQYYEEEERQRGNFPDRFSGHQFPNYSSELNVNALLLGDSALYLCASSAWVAGDRANTGELFFGEGSRLTVL.

This clone has only one observation. This chain joins TRBV4-2 and TRBJ2-4; D perhaps matches TRBD2 (6 bases). The CDR3 covers 16 residues. Trimming removed 0 bases at V and 2 bases at J, with 11 bases between. Germline V gene lookup returns CDR1 LGHNA and CDR2 YNFKEQ. The CDR3 coding sequence is TGTGCCAGCAGCCAAGAGGCGGGGATTACCAAAAACATTCAGTACTTC. Translated, it gives CASSQEAGITKNIQYF.